This TCR beta chain emerged from a study of blood T cell repertoires in COVID-19 (dated by TCRdb to 2019 to 2021). Describing the broader study: Collaborator samples came from the United States, Italy and Spain and covered acute and convalescent phases of COVID-19. The material from the prospective study consisted of cDNA or gDNA derived from T cells, B-cell-depleted T cells, or PBMCs. The dataset comprised deeply sampled blood TCRbeta repertoires from subjects exposed to, actively infected with, or recovered from COVID-19. The repertoires were released in a freely available public database meant as a resource for research on the immune response to SARS-CoV-2. Samples came from the ongoing ImmuneRACE study (first 160 participants) plus 1,254 subjects from 6 global collaborators. A de-identified subject ID, COVID-19 status, age in years and sex were almost always included in the sample metadata. Where available, HLA class I and class II types were obtained from metadata supplied by the sample provider rather than from assay-based typing.

TCRbeta CDR3 regions were amplified from genomic DNA using the immunoSEQ Assay, a bias-controlled multiplex PCR. In the source study's methods: Nucleated cell counts per sample were estimated from amplification of reference gene primers within the assay. Sequence reads were collapsed and filtered to measure the absolute abundance of every unique TCRbeta CDR3 rearrangement. For each sample, productive Simpson clonality was calculated by taking the square root of Simpson's diversity index across productive rearrangements. TCRdb obtained this table from immuneACCESS and retained in-frame rearrangements with V and J assigned. These tables miss some clones; where compared with another copy, unresolved V genes account for less than half of the shortfall, and the remainder is unexplained. V, J and clone size are those of that table, while D and trimming were read from the DNA. The sample includes 150,000 or so clones, with 87% observed a single time. 4% of the sample comes from the top ten.

Overall results and qualifications from the work: The quantity of clinical and demographic metadata differed by source and by participant and was supplied without curation.

Participants in the prospective study were enrolled through a virtual design, were aged roughly 18 to 100 years, and lived in roughly 24 United States geographic areas. Cohort assignment in the prospective study relied on participant-reported clinical history from a screening survey and a study questionnaire. Exposed participants had been in contact, within 2 weeks of entering the study, with a person who had a PCR-confirmed or clinician-diagnosed case of COVID-19. Mobile phlebotomists in the prospective study collected whole blood, serum and a nasopharyngeal or oropharyngeal swab from every participant. Over a roughly 2-month period, participants in the prospective study had the option of providing additional blood draws and questionnaires. Before DNA extraction, blood samples from the prospective study were shipped at room temperature or frozen. The junction shows trimming of 0 bases on V and 6 bases on J, plus 14 bases between the germline ends. From cysteine to phenylalanine, the CDR3 is 15 amino acids long. Only the CDR3 part of the read is kept: 45 bases, read in frame from the first base.

With regard to this clone: Its antigen remains unidentified. No base qualities exist here, and no much larger clone lies one base off it.

The material sequenced was PBMCs or T cells enriched from blood (not recorded which). The sequence is built from TRBV23-1 and TRBJ1-2; the best D guess is TRBD1, with 6 bases matching. TRBV23-1 falls under the ORF class, with uncertain function. The sequence derives from a woman aged 40 to 49 who had been exposed to COVID-19. The sequenced DNA is TGCGCCAGCAGTCAATCTATAAGAACAGGGAATGGCTACACCTTC. It translates as CASSQSIRTGNGYTF.